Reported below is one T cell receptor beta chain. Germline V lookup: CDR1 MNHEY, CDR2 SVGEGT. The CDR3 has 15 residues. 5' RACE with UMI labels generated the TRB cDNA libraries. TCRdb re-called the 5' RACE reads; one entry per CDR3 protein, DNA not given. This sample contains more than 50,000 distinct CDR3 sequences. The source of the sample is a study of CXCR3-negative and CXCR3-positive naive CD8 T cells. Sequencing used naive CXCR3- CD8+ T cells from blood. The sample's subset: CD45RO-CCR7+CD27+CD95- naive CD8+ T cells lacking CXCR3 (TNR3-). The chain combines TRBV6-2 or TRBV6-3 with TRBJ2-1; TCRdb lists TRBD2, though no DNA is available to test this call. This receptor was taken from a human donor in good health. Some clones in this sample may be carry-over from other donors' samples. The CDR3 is CATESAGSSYNEQFF.